A selection of T cell receptor beta chains follows, all from one sample in a study of Ad26.COV2.S vaccination and SARS-CoV-2 variants. Produced via immunoSEQ multiplex PCR; TCRdb's table is partial and in-frame only. The repertoire holds around 340,000 clones, about 89% seen once, with around 5% in the top ten. The specimen was peripheral blood, collected in a trial of Ad26.COV2.S vaccine versus placebo. These receptor sequences come from a person between 18 and 65 years old who received the Ad26.COV2.S COVID-19 vaccine or a placebo. Both conserved end residues are part of each CDR3. The order of the fields is D gene, J gene, V gene, clone size, CDR3 protein, CDR3 DNA. The D gene is left open where the match is weak. Size values are once, few and many counts, or a class for expanded clones, and some rows have none.

>-|TRBJ2-2|TRBV21-1|-
CASSKGLAGELFF
TGTGCCAGCAGCAAAGGGTTGGCCGGGGAGCTGTTTTTT
>-|TRBJ2-7|TRBV4-1|-
CASSQEQGRVGQYF
TGCGCCAGCAGCCAAGAACAGGGCCGGGTGGGGCAGTACTTC
>-|TRBJ2-4|TRBV28|-
CASSLSGAGSKNIQYF
TGTGCCAGCAGTTTATCGGGGGCCGGGTCCAAAAACATTCAGTACTTC
>-|TRBJ1-4|TRBV7-9|-
CASSLGLNEKLFF
TGTGCCAGCAGCTTGGGGCTTAATGAAAAACTGTTTTTT
>-|TRBJ2-1|TRBV3-1/TRBV3-2|-
CASSQEGVSNEQFF
TGTGCCAGCAGCCAAGAGGGGGTGTCGAATGAGCAGTTCTTC
>-|TRBJ1-1|TRBV19|-
CASKDRNTEAFF
TGTGCCAGTAAGGACAGGAACACTGAAGCTTTCTTT
>TRBD2|TRBJ2-1|TRBV7-9|once
CASRSSGTSGYNEQFF
TGTGCCAGCAGGTCCTCCGGGACTAGCGGGTACAATGAGCAGTTCTTC
>-|TRBJ1-4|TRBV28|-
CASRDSRLGTNEKLFF
TGTGCCAGCAGGGATTCCCGCCTCGGCACTAATGAAAAACTGTTTTTT
>-|TRBJ1-1|TRBV6-1|-
CASSEVMNTEAFF
TGTGCCAGCAGTGAAGTCATGAACACTGAAGCTTTCTTT
>-|TRBJ2-4|TRBV19|once
CASSADRQLAKNIQYF
TGTGCCAGTAGTGCCGACAGACAGTTAGCCAAAAACATTCAGTACTTC
>TRBD1|TRBJ1-3|TRBV10-2|-
CASLPDRGVRNTIYF
TGCGCCAGCCTTCCGGACAGGGGGGTTAGAAACACCATATATTTT
>-|TRBJ2-5|TRBV4-1|-
CASSQDLAGGAETQYF
TGCGCCAGCAGCCAAGATCTGGCTGGGGGCGCAGAGACCCAGTACTTC
>TRBD1|TRBJ2-7|TRBV7-9|-
CASSPGQGVYEQYF
TGTGCCAGCAGCCCCGGACAGGGGGTGTACGAGCAGTACTTC
>-|TRBJ1-6|TRBV12-3/TRBV12-4|-
CASSREIESPLHF
TGTGCCAGCAGTAGAGAGATAGAATCACCCCTCCACTTT